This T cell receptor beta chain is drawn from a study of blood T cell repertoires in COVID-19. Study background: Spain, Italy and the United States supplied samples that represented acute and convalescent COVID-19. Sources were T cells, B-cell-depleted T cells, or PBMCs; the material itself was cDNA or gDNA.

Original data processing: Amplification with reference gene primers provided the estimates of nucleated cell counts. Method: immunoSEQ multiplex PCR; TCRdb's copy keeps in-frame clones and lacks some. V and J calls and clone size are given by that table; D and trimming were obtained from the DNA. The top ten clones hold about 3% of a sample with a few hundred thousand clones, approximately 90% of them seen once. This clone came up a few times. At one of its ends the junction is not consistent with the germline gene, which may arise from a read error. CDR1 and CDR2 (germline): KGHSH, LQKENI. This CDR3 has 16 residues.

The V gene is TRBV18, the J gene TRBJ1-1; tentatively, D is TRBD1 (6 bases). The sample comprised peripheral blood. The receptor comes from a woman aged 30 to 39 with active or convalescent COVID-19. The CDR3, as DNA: TGTGCCAGCTCAGCACCTACAGGGATGACGAACACTGAAGCTTTCTTT. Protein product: CASSAPTGMTNTEAFF.